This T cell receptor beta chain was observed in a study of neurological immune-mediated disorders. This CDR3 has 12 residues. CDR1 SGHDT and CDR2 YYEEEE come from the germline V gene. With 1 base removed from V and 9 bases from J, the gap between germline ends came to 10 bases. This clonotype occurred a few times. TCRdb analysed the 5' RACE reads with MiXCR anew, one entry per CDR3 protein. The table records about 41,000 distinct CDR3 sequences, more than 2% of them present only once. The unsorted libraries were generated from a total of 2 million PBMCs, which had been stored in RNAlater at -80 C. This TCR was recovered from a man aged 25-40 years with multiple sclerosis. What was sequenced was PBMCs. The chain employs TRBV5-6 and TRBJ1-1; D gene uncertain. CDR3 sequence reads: CASSLSGGKAFF. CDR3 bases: TGTGCCAGCAGCTTGTCGGGCGGAAAAGCTTTCTTT.